One and the same sample provided the 3 T cell receptor beta chains below, sequenced in a study of shared clonotypes between healthy human individuals (TCRdb year 2020). The library came from the immunoSEQ multiplex PCR assay. TCRdb took over this immuneACCESS table, retaining in-frame rearrangements with V and J assigned. Such tables are incomplete; in checked studies, under half of the missing clones stem from an unresolved V gene, and the remainder is unexplained. Here the sample has about 1 million clones; 65% to 80% occur a single time. The ten largest clones capture less than 1.5% of the sample. Sequenced input: memory CD4+ T cells sorted from blood. The sample's cell subset or site label, decoded: CD45RA-negative fraction. These receptors all stem from a young man in good health.

The chain has TRBV5-5 and TRBJ2-3; 10 bases are a match to TRBD1. There are 18 residues in the CDR3. Germline loops: CDR1 SGHKS, CDR2 YYEKEE (reference sequence). With 1 base clipped from V and 1 base from J, the junction kept 9 bases outside the gene matches. CDR3 residues: CASSLLLPGQGRTDTQYF. The CDR3 bases are TGTGCCAGCAGCTTGCTGCTCCCGGGACAGGGGCGCACAGATACGCAGTATTTT. The whole variable domain, remainder taken from reference TRBV5-5 and TRBJ2-3, is DAGVTQSPTHLIKTRGQQVTLRCSPISGHKSVSWYQQVLGQGPQFIFQYYEKEERGRGNFPDRFSARQFPNYSSELNVNALLLGDSALYLCASSLLLPGQGRTDTQYFGPGTRLTVL.

This clone turned up a few times. V gene TRBV29-1 combines with J gene TRBJ1-1, with D tentatively TRBD1 (5 bases). Germline-derived CDR1 and CDR2 are SQVTM and ANQGSEA. Trimming pared 3 bases from V and 5 bases from J, leaving 13 bases between. CDR3 length equals 13 residues. The CDR3 nucleotides read TGCAGCGTTGAGGGTCGGGAGGGGACTGAAGCTTTCTTT. This codes for CSVEGREGTEAFF.

The CDR3 loop reads CASSLETSGGARYNEQFF. The CDR3 DNA reads as TGTGCCAGCAGCTTGGAGACTAGCGGGGGGGCCCGTTACAATGAGCAGTTCTTC. The rearrangement uses TRBV5-6 and TRBJ2-1, with TRBD2 matching over 14 bases. Trimming removed 0 bases from V and 4 bases from J; junction bases left unmatched: 6. Germline CDR1 and CDR2: SGHDT and YYEEEE. The CDR3 is 18 amino acids. Full variable domain (remainder filled in from reference TRBV5-6 and TRBJ2-1): DAGVTQSPTHLIKTRGQQVTLRCSPKSGHDTVSWYQQALGQGPQFIFQYYEEEERQRGNFPDRFSGHQFPNYSSELNVNALLLGDSALYLCASSLETSGGARYNEQFFGPGTRLTVL.